A selection of T cell receptor beta chains follows, all from one sample in a study of TIL therapy for anti-PD-1-resistant metastatic lung cancer. TCRdb's copy holds only in-frame clones and misses some; the assay was immunoSEQ multiplex PCR. The sample shows approximately 20,000 clones, about 79% of them seen only once. Sequencing used blood, obtained at baseline. These receptors all come from a person between 30 and 79 years old with non-small cell lung cancer. Both conserved end residues are trimmed from each CDR3. D genes are given only for firm matches.

V	J	D	CDR3
TRBV7-9	TRBJ1-4	.	ASSFGVSPVGREKLF
TRBV10-2	TRBJ1-1	.	ASSGGQPEAF
TRBV7-3	TRBJ2-1	TRBD2	ASSLSPGLGYNEQF
TRBV28	TRBJ2-7	TRBD1	ASSFPGQGYTEQY
TRBV11-2	TRBJ2-5	TRBD1	ASSSTGGFQETQY
TRBV9	TRBJ1-2	.	ASRSGGLHGYT
TRBV6-1	TRBJ2-1	TRBD1	ASSERWTGPLSYLNNEQF
TRBV4-1	TRBJ1-2	TRBD1	ASSSPGQGGYGYT
TRBV5-4	TRBJ2-3	.	ASSLTGPDTQY
TRBV14	TRBJ2-7	.	ASSQAGGYEQY
TRBV15	TRBJ2-5	TRBD2	ATRGKREAQETQY
TRBV7-6	TRBJ2-7	.	ASSPWSTSYEQY
TRBV7-2	TRBJ1-3	.	ASAGPGGVPSGNTIY
TRBV29-1	TRBJ1-1	.	SFVRQSAPEAF
TRBV19	TRBJ1-4	TRBD1	ASSISAGGLWEKLF
TRBV3-1/TRBV3-2	TRBJ2-1	.	ASSQDVARGRNEQF
TRBV11-3	TRBJ2-3	TRBD2	ASSRRAGSTDTQY
TRBV25-1	TRBJ1-2	.	ASSGAFKTGYYGYT
TRBV5-1	TRBJ1-4	.	ASSPGIGVEKLF
TRBV30	TRBJ1-2	TRBD1	AWSLRDRGRPGYGYT
TRBV6-4	TRBJ2-3	TRBD1	ASSDTTGGGRDTQY
TRBV4-2	TRBJ2-1	.	ASNPGAGPTNEQF
TRBV9	TRBJ2-3	TRBD2	ASSARAGGKDTQY
TRBV18	TRBJ1-1	.	ASSRQESNTEAF
TRBV19	TRBJ1-3	.	ASSTGGNTIY
TRBV28	TRBJ2-7	.	ASLGAFYEQY
TRBV14	TRBJ2-1	TRBD1	ASSQRDRVGYNEQF
TRBV6-4	TRBJ2-3	TRBD2	ASSDSLAGADTQY